This T cell receptor beta chain was sequenced during a study of shared clonotypes between healthy human individuals. Clones were sequenced by immunoSEQ multiplex PCR, and TCRdb holds only the in-frame ones, with some missing. The data hold about 600,000 clones, with around 80% observed a single time. Germline assignment: CDR1 LNHDA and CDR2 SQIVND (reference sequence). Trimming took off 7 bases at V and 6 bases at J, with 18 bases between the two ends. This CDR3 contains 14 residues. This sequence was found in a woman aged 40-49 years in good health. Some clones in this sample may be carry-over from other donors' samples. Sequencing was carried out using PBMCs. The chain carries TRBV19 and TRBJ1-2, with D uncertain. As DNA, the CDR3 is TGTGCCAGTACTTTCAGACTAGATCTGAATGGCTACACCTTC. It encodes CASTFRLDLNGYTF.